Each of the 10 T cell receptor beta chains below was sequenced from the same sample in a study of shared clonotypes between healthy human individuals. This table comes from immunoSEQ multiplex PCR, and its TCRdb copy is limited to in-frame clones, with some not included. The sample records over 2 million clones, 90% to 95% being singletons. The sample taken for sequencing was naive CD4+ T cells sorted from blood. Described subset: CD45RA+ positively selected. The source of these receptors is a man between 18 and 29 years old in good health.

A remark on this clone: Distinct nucleotide sequences in the sample also encode this CDR3. The chain links TRBV5-1 to TRBJ2-7, with D hard to call. Trimming took off 3 bases at V and 3 bases at J, with 10 bases between the two ends. Germline CDR1 and CDR2: SGHRS and YFSETQ. The CDR3 extends over 13 amino acids. This CDR3 reads CASSSDGLYEQYF. The CDR3 nucleotides are TGCGCCAGCAGCTCGGACGGCCTCTACGAGCAGTACTTC.

The chain recombines TRBV19 with TRBJ1-6; 7 bases are a match to TRBD1. CDR3 length equals 13 residues. CDR1 is LNHDA, CDR2 SQIVND, per germline (reference sequence). V dropped 6 bases and J dropped 7; count of bases not matched to a gene: 3. In nucleotides, the CDR3 is TGTGCCAGTAGCCGGGACAGCAATTCACCCCTCCACTTT. Translated: CASSRDSNSPLHF.

The chain recombines TRBV6-6 with TRBJ2-5; 7 nucleotides agree with TRBD1. Germline V gene lookup returns CDR1 MNHNY and CDR2 SVGAGI (reference sequence). V lost 0 bases and J lost 6; bases outside the gene matches: 10. This CDR3 contains 16 residues. CDR3 sequence: CASSYSIQGSGKTQYF. For the CDR3, the DNA is TGTGCCAGCAGTTACTCAATACAGGGGTCTGGAAAGACCCAGTACTTC.

As to this clone: This specimen includes other DNA sequences encoding the same CDR3. V usage is TRBV7-9 and J usage is TRBJ2-3, with D uncertain. Germline V gene lookup returns CDR1 SEHNR and CDR2 FQNEAQ (reference sequence). V was pared by 0 bases and J by 1 base, with 8 bases between. This CDR3 is 15 amino acids long. The CDR3 loop is CASSLAGSRTDTQYF. Written as DNA, the CDR3 is TGTGCCAGCAGCTTAGCGGGGTCTCGCACAGATACGCAGTATTTT.

The chain has TRBV6-1 and TRBJ1-2, with D unresolved. Germline lookup yields CDR1 MNHNS and CDR2 SASEGT. The CDR3 totals 16 residues. V was pared by 3 bases and J by 1 base, with 15 bases between. The CDR3 sequence is CASSEGSPLLNYGYTF. CDR3 nucleotide sequence: TGTGCCAGCAGTGAGGGCAGTCCCCTTCTTAACTATGGCTACACCTTC.

The V gene is TRBV10-3, the J gene TRBJ1-5; 10 positions agree with TRBD1. The J segment lost 6 bases and the V segment lost 3 bases, leaving 5 bases of the junction unmatched. The CDR3 consists of 15 residues. CDR1 is ENHRY, CDR2 SYGVKD, per germline. Here the CDR3 reads CAISETGTGVQPQHF. The CDR3 DNA reads TGTGCCATCAGTGAAACCGGGACAGGGGTTCAGCCCCAGCATTTT.

Points on this clone: The sample holds other DNA sequences that translate to the same CDR3. The J gene is TRBJ2-3, the V gene TRBV5-1; 7 bases agree with TRBD2. Trimming removed 0 bases from V and 3 bases from J; junction bases left unmatched: 4. The V gene's germline CDR1 is SGHRS and CDR2 YFSETQ. This CDR3 is 15 amino acids long. CDR3: CASSLVAGGTDTQYF. CDR3 nucleotides: TGCGCCAGCAGCTTGGTAGCGGGCGGGACAGATACGCAGTATTTT.

The CDR3 DNA reads as TGTGCCAGCCGGCAGGAAGGGACAGATACGCAGTATTTT. The encoded protein is CASRQEGTDTQYF. The chain uses TRBV11-2 and TRBJ2-3; D not resolved. The CDR3 spans 13 residues. V dropped 8 bases and J dropped 3 bases, with 12 bases sitting between them. The germline gives CDR1 SGHAT, CDR2 FQNNGV. Full variable domain (missing parts from reference TRBV11-2 and TRBJ2-3): EAGVAQSPRYKIIEKRQSVAFWCNPISGHATLYWYQQILGQGPKLLIQFQNNGVVDDSQLPKDRFSAERLKGVDSTLKIQPAKLEDSAVYLCASRQEGTDTQYFGPGTRLTVL.

The chain is built from TRBV2 and TRBJ2-7, with 9 bases that match TRBD2. CDR1 and CDR2 from the germline V gene are SNHLY and FYNNEI. The CDR3 has 13 amino acids. With V trimmed by 7 bases and J by 6 bases, 7 bases remained unmatched. In DNA form, the CDR3 reads TGTGCCAGCAAGGCGGGAGGGCCCACCGAGCAGTACTTC. Protein sequence: CASKAGGPTEQYF.

V usage is TRBV28 and J usage is TRBJ2-4, with 10 bases fitting TRBD2. Germline V gene lookup returns CDR1 MDHEN and CDR2 SYDVKM. The CDR3 extends over 16 amino acids. Losses at the gene ends were 6 bases for V and 6 bases for J; bases not matched to a gene: 11. CDR3 sequence: CASSRGAGGPGNIQYF. As DNA, the CDR3 is TGTGCCAGCAGCCGAGGAGCGGGGGGGCCGGGAAACATTCAGTACTTC.